The 12 T cell receptor beta chains in this list originate from one sample, sequenced in a study of CD8+ T cells in alopecia areata. Specimens obtained from alopecia areata patients comprised lesional scalp punch biopsies and peripheral blood. Sequencing relied on a cDNA template that was reverse transcribed from extracted RNA. The table came from immunoSEQ multiplex PCR; TCRdb's copy has only in-frame clones and leaves some out. The sample contains about 12,000 clones, approximately 60% of which appear only once. The sequencing sample was made of skin. These receptors all stem from a human donor with alopecia areata.

The chain uses TRBV19 and TRBJ1-6; tentative D call: TRBD1 (5 bases). Trimming stripped 5 bases from V and 7 bases from J, with 12 bases between. The CDR3 contains 14 residues. Germline V CDR1 and CDR2: LNHDA, SQIVND (reference sequence). The CDR3 coding sequence is TGTGCCAGTAGTCCGGGACGGATCAATTCACCCCTCCACTTT. This gives the protein CASSPGRINSPLHF.

V gene TRBV9 combines with J gene TRBJ2-5; D is uncertain. Germline V CDR1 and CDR2: SGDLS, YYNGEE. This CDR3 spans 12 amino acids. The germline V and J ends were trimmed by 0 bases and 0 bases, with 0 bases remaining between them. CDR3 nucleotide sequence: TGTGCCAGCAGCGTAGACCAAGAGACCCAGTACTTC. Amino acid sequence: CASSVDQETQYF.

This clone is labeled as medium-sized. The rearrangement links TRBV10-3 to TRBJ2-1; 10 bases line up with TRBD2. The J segment lost 4 bases and the V segment lost 6 bases, leaving 15 bases of the junction unmatched. The CDR3 has 18 residues. The V gene's germline CDR1 is ENHRY and CDR2 SYGVKD. CDR3: CAIRTGTTSGDRYNEQFF. CDR3 in DNA: TGTGCCATCAGGACCGGGACAACTAGCGGGGACCGATACAATGAGCAGTTCTTC.

This clone was seen a handful of times. V usage is TRBV27 and J usage is TRBJ2-7; tentative D call: TRBD1 (6 bases). Trimming removed 3 bases from V and 0 bases from J, with 9 bases in between. CDR3 length equals 14 residues. The germline V gene has CDR1 MNHEY and CDR2 SMNVEV (reference sequence). CDR3 sequence (DNA): TGTGCCAGCAGTTTCGACAGGACCTCCTACGAGCAGTACTTC. Translation: CASSFDRTSYEQYF.

As for this clone: This probably arose from a read error, given a far larger clone one base away. The chain has TRBV7-3 and TRBJ2-7, with 8 bases that match TRBD1. The CDR3 is 13 amino acids. Germline CDR1 and CDR2: SGHTA and FQGTGA. V shed 3 bases and J 7 bases; nucleotides not matched to a gene: 5. The CDR3 nucleotides are TGTGCCAGCAGCTTGGGACAGGTGTTGGAGCAGTACTTC. Encoded protein: CASSLGQVLEQYF.

This chain joins TRBV4-2 and TRBJ2-3; 16 bases are shared with TRBD2. The CDR3 has 18 amino acids. Trimming cost V 2 bases and J 2 bases; bases outside gene matches: 4. The germline V gene has CDR1 LGHNA and CDR2 YNFKEQ. CDR3 sequence (DNA): TGTGCCAGCAGCCAACTCGGGACTAGCGGGAGGGTCACAGATACGCAGTATTTT. This translates into CASSQLGTSGRVTDTQYF.

The chain couples TRBV6-1 to TRBJ2-7; TRBD1 might be the D (5 bases). The CDR3 is 14 residues long. Germline V gives CDR1 MNHNS, CDR2 SASEGT. The ends were cut back, 7 bases at V and 4 bases at J, with 17 bases in the middle. Written as DNA, the CDR3 is TGTGCCAGCATCGTCGGGCAGGGTTTATACGAGCAGTACTTC. Its translation is CASIVGQGLYEQYF.

V and J are TRBV29-1 and TRBJ2-7; 10 bases map to TRBD1. J lost 2 bases, V lost 7 bases, and 5 bases had no gene match. Germline lookup yields CDR1 SQVTM and CDR2 ANQGSEA. The CDR3 totals 13 residues. CDR3 region: CSGGQGVTYEQYF. CDR3 DNA: TGCAGCGGAGGACAGGGGGTTACCTACGAGCAGTACTTC.

This clone was found a few times. In nucleotides, the CDR3 is TGTGCCAGCAAAAGGGGGTGGACAGATACGCAGTATTTT. Its translation is CASKRGWTDTQYF. The J gene is TRBJ2-3, the V gene TRBV5-8; weak D call: TRBD1 (6 bases). Germline-derived CDR1 and CDR2 are SGHTS and YDEGEE. The CDR3 runs to 13 residues. The germline V and J ends were trimmed by 6 bases and 3 bases, with 11 bases remaining between them. The full variable domain, in which reference TRBV5-8 and TRBJ2-3 provide the parts outside the CDR3, is EAGVTQSPTHLIKTRGQQATLRCSPISGHTSVYWYQQALGLGLQFLLWYDEGEERNRGNFPPRFSGRQFPNYSSELNVNALELEDSALYLCASKRGWTDTQYFGPGTRLTVL.

This clone was counted only a few times. The genes are TRBV10-3 and TRBJ2-5, with D unresolved. Germline V gene sequence: CDR1 ENHRY, CDR2 SYGVKD. The CDR3 is made up of 13 amino acids. Trimming took off 4 bases at V and 1 base at J, with 7 bases between the two ends. CDR3 nucleotides: TGTGCCATCAGTGTATCAGGCCAAGAGACCCAGTACTTC. Translating gives CAISVSGQETQYF.

The chain has TRBV7-2 and TRBJ2-3; unclear D gene. CDR3 size: 12 residues. V was pared by 3 bases and J by 6 bases, with 7 bases between. Looked up from germline, CDR1 is SGHTA and CDR2 is FQGNSA. The CDR3 loop is CASSLDGDTQYF. For the CDR3, the DNA is TGTGCCAGCAGCTTGGACGGGGATACGCAGTATTTT.

This clone was counted once. The same CDR3 is also encoded by other DNA sequences in this sample. This chain connects TRBV19 to TRBJ2-4; no reliable D call. Deletions cut 6 bases from V and 3 bases from J, with 12 bases between. The CDR3 covers 14 residues. The germline V gene encodes CDR1 LNHDA and CDR2 SQIVND (reference sequence). CDR3 in amino acids: CASRSRVGKNIQYF. In DNA form, the CDR3 reads TGTGCCAGTAGATCCAGAGTTGGCAAAAACATTCAGTACTTC.